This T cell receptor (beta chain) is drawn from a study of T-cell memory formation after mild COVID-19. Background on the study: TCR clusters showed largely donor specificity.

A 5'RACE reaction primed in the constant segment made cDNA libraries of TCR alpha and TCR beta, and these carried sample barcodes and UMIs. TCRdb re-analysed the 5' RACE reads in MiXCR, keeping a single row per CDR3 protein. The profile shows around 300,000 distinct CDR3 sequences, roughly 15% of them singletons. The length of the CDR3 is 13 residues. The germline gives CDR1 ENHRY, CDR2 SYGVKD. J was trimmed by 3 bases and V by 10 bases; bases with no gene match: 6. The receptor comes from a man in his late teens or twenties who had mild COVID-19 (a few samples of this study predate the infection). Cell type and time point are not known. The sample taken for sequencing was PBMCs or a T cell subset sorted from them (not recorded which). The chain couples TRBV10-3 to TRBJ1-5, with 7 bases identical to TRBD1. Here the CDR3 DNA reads TGTGCCACTTTACAGGGGTTCAATCAGCCCCAGCATTTT. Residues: CATLQGFNQPQHF.